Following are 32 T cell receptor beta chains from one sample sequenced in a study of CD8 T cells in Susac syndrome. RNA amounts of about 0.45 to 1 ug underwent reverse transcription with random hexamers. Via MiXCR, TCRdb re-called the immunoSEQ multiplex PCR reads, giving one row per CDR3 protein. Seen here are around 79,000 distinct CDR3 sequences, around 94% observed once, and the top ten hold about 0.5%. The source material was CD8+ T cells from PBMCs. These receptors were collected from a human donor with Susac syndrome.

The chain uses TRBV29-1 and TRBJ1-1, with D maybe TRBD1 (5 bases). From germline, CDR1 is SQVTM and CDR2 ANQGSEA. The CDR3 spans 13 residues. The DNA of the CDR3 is TGCAGTTACCAGGCAGGGTGGAACACTGAAGCTTTCTTT. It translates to CSYQAGWNTEAFF.

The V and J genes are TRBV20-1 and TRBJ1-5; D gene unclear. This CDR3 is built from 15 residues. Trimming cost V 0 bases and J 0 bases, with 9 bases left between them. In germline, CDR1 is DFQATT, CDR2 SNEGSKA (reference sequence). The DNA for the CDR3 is TGCAGTGCTAGAGATTATGGGGATAGCAATCAGCCCCAGCATTTT. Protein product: CSARDYGDSNQPQHF.

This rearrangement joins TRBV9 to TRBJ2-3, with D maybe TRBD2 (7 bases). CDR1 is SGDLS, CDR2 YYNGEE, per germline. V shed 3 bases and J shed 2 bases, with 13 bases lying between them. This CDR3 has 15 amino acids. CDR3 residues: CASSDPRGPTDTQYF. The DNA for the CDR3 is TGTGCCAGCAGCGACCCGCGGGGGCCCACAGATACGCAGTATTTT.

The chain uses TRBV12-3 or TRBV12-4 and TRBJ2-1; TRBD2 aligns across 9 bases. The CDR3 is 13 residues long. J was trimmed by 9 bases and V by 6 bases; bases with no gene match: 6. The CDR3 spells CASSGGGASEQFF. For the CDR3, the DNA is TGTGCCAGCAGCGGCGGGGGGGCCTCTGAGCAGTTCTTC.

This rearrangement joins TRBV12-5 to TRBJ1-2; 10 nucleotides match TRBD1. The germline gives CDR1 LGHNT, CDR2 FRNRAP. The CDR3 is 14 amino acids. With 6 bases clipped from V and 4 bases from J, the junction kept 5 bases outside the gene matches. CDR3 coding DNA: TGTGCTAGTGGGGGACAGGGGCCACCCTATGGCTACACCTTC. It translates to CASGGQGPPYGYTF.

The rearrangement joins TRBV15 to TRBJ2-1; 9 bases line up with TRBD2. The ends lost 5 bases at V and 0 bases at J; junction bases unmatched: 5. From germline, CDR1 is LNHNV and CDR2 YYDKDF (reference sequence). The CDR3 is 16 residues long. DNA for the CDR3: TGTGCCACCAGCCGGAGCGGGGGGAGCTCCTACAATGAGCAGTTCTTC. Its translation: CATSRSGGSSYNEQFF.

The CDR3 DNA reads as TGTGCCTGGAGATTACGGAACACCGGGGAGCTGTTTTTT. This sequence encodes CAWRLRNTGELFF. The rearrangement links TRBV30 to TRBJ2-2; D remains ambiguous. The CDR3 extends over 13 amino acids. Trimming took 3 bases from V and 1 from J, leaving 6 bases between them. Germline lookup yields CDR1 GTSNPN and CDR2 SVGIG (reference sequence).

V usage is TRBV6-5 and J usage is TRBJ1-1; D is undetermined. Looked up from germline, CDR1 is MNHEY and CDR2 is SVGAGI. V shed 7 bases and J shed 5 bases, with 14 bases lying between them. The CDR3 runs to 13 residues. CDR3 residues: CASMLALTTEAFF. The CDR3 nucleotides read TGTGCCAGCATGTTGGCCCTGACTACTGAAGCTTTCTTT.

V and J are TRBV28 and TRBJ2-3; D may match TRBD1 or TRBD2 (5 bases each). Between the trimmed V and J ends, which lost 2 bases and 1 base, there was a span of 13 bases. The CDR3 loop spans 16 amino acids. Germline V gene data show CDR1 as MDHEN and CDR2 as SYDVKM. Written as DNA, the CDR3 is TGTGCCAGCAGTTTAGGGCCCAGGGACCGCACAGATACGCAGTATTTT. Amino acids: CASSLGPRDRTDTQYF.

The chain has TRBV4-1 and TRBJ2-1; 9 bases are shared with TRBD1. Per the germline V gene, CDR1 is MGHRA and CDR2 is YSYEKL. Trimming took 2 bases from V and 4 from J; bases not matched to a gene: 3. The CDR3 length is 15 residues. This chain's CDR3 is CASSQTGTGYNEQFF. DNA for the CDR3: TGCGCCAGCAGCCAAACCGGGACAGGGTACAATGAGCAGTTCTTC.

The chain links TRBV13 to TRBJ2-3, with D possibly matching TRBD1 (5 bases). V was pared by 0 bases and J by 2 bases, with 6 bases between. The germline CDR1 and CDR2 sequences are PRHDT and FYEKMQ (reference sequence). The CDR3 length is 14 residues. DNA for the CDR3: TGTGCCAGCAGCTTAGGAGGGGACACAGATACGCAGTATTTT. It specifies CASSLGGDTDTQYF.

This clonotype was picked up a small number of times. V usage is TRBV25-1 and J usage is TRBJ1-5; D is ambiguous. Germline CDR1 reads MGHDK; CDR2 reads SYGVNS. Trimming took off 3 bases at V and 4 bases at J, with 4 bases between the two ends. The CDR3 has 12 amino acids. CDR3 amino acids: CASSEGNQPQHF. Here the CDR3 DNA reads TGTGCCAGCAGTGAGGGGAATCAGCCCCAGCATTTT.

CDR3 sequence reads: CASSVARTEANYGYTF. The CDR3 DNA is TGTGCCAGCAGCGTAGCCAGGACCGAAGCTAACTATGGCTACACCTTC. The chain combines TRBV9 with TRBJ1-2; D ambiguous. From germline, CDR1 is SGDLS and CDR2 YYNGEE. This CDR3 contains 16 residues. Trimming stripped 0 bases from V and 0 bases from J, with 12 bases between.

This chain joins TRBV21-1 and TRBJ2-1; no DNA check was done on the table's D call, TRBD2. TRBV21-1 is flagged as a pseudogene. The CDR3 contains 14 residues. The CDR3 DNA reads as TGTGCCAGCATGGGCCCTAGCGCCGACAATGAGCAGTTCTTC. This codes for CASMGPSADNEQFF.

The DNA for the CDR3 is TGTGCCAGCAGCTTAGACAGGGGAGCTGAGCAGTTCTTC. Translated, it gives CASSLDRGAEQFF. The V gene is TRBV7-8, the J gene TRBJ2-1, with TRBD1 identical over 7 bases. This CDR3 region has 13 residues. Germline assignment: CDR1 SGHVS and CDR2 FQNEAQ. V was pared by 1 base and J by 9 bases, with 3 bases of the junction left unmatched.

CDR3: CASSATGGAGNGYTF. CDR3 nucleotides: TGTGCCAGCAGCGCTACAGGGGGCGCAGGGAATGGCTACACCTTC. This chain joins TRBV9 and TRBJ1-2; 9 positions agree with TRBD1. The CDR3 has 15 residues. The germline gives CDR1 SGDLS, CDR2 YYNGEE. With V trimmed by 3 bases and J by 6 bases, 9 bases remained unmatched.

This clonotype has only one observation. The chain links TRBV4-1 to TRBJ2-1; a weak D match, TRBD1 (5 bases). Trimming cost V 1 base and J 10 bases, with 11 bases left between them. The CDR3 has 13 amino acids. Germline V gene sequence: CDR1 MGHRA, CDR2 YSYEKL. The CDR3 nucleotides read TGCGCCAGCAGCCAAGTGAGACAGCCCGAGCAGTTCTTC. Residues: CASSQVRQPEQFF.

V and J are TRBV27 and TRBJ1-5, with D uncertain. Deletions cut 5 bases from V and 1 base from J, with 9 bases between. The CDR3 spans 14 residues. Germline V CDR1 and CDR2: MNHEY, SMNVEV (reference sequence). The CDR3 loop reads CASSQDGSNQPQHF. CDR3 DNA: TGTGCCAGCAGTCAGGACGGGAGCAATCAGCCCCAGCATTTT.

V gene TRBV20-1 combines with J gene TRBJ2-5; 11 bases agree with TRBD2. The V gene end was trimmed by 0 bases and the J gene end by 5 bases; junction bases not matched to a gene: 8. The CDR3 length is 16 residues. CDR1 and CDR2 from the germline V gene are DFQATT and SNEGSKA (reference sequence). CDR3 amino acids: CSARDLGRLAGETQYF. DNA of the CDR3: TGCAGTGCTAGAGATTTGGGGCGACTAGCGGGGGAGACCCAGTACTTC.

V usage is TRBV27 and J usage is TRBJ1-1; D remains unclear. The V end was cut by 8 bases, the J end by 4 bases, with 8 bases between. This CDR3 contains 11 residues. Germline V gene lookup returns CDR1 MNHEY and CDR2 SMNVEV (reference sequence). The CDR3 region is CASVWGTEAFF. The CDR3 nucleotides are TGTGCCAGCGTGTGGGGCACTGAAGCTTTCTTT.

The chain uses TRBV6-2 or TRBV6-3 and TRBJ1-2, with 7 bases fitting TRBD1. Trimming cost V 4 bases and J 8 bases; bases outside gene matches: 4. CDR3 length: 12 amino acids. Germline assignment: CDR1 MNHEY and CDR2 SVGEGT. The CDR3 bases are TGTGCCAGCAGTTCCCACAGGGGCGGCTACACCTTC. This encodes CASSSHRGGYTF.

The CDR3 sequence: CASRVTGSSYNEQFF. CDR3 sequence (DNA): TGCGCCAGCAGGGTGACAGGGAGCTCCTACAATGAGCAGTTCTTC. V usage is TRBV4-3 and J usage is TRBJ2-1; 7 bases are shared with TRBD1. This CDR3 has 15 amino acids. Germline CDR1 reads LGHNA; CDR2 reads YSLEER. The J segment lost 0 bases and the V segment lost 6 bases, leaving 5 bases of the junction unmatched.

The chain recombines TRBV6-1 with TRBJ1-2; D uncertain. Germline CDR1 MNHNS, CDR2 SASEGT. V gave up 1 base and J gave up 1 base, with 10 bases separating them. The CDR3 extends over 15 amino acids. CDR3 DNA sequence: TGTGCCAGCAGTGAAGTTGGGAGGAATAACTATGGCTACACCTTC. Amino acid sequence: CASSEVGRNNYGYTF.

The CDR3 bases are TGTGCCAGCAGTCCTCTTACTCTGACTAGCCTCTACGAGCAGTACTTC. It encodes CASSPLTLTSLYEQYF. The chain has TRBV12-3 or TRBV12-4 and TRBJ2-7; 7 bases are a match to TRBD2. This CDR3 is 16 amino acids long. The V segment lost 5 bases and the J segment 3 bases; nucleotides outside the gene matches: 13.

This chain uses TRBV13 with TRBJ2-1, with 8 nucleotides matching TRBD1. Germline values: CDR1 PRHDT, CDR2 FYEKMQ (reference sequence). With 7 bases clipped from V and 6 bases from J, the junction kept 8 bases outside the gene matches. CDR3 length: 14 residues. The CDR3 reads CASKDRAPRNEQFF. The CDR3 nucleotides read TGTGCCAGCAAGGACAGGGCCCCCCGCAATGAGCAGTTCTTC.

The CDR3 spells CASSVEHRPQETQYF. In DNA, the CDR3 is TGTGCCAGCAGCGTAGAGCACCGACCACAAGAGACCCAGTACTTC. This chain uses TRBV9 with TRBJ2-5; no clear D. There are 15 residues in the CDR3. V was clipped by 0 bases and J by 2 bases, with 11 bases between them. Germline V gives CDR1 SGDLS, CDR2 YYNGEE. Using reference TRBV9 and TRBJ2-5 for the parts outside the CDR3, the full variable domain is DSGVTQTPKHLITATGQRVTLRCSPRSGDLSVYWYQQSLDQGLQFLIQYYNGEERAKGNILERFSAQQFPDLHSELNLSSLELGDSALYFCASSVEHRPQETQYFGPGTRLLVL.

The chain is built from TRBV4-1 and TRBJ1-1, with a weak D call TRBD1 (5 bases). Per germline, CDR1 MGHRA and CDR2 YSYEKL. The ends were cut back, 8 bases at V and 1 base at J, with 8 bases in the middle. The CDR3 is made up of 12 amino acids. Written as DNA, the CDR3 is TGCGCCAGCGCTACAGGGAACACTGAAGCTTTCTTT. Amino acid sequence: CASATGNTEAFF.

CDR3 bases: TGTGCCAGTAGTACCGACAGGGGAATTTACTACGAGCAGTACTTC. Translated: CASSTDRGIYYEQYF. This chain connects TRBV19 to TRBJ2-7; 8 nucleotides line up with TRBD1. V was clipped by 4 bases and J by 3 bases; unmatched bases: 8. CDR3 length: 15 residues. Per germline, CDR1 LNHDA and CDR2 SQIVND (reference sequence).

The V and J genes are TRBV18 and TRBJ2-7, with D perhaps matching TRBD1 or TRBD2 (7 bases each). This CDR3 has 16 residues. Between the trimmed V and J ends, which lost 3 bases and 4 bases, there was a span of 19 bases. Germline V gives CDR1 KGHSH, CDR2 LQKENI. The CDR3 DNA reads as TGTGCCAGCTCACCTCGACAGGGAGGGAAGCCTTACGAGCAGTACTTC. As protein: CASSPRQGGKPYEQYF.

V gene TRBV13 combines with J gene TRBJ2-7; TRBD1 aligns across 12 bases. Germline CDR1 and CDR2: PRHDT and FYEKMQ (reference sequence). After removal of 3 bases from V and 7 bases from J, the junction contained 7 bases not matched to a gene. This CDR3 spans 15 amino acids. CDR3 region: CASSFRDRGLREQYF. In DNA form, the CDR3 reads TGTGCCAGCAGCTTCCGGGACAGGGGGCTCAGGGAGCAGTACTTC.

CDR3 sequence reads: CAASGGLTYEQYF. In DNA form, the CDR3 reads TGTGCCGCAAGCGGGGGTTTGACCTACGAGCAGTACTTC. This rearrangement joins TRBV21-1 to TRBJ2-7; the table's D call, TRBD2, has no DNA check behind it. TRBV21-1 is a pseudogene segment. The CDR3 length is 13 residues.

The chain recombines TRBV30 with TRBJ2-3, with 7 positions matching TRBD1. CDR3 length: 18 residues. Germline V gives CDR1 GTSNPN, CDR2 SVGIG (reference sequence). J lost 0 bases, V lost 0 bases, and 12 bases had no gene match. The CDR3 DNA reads TGTGCCTGGAGTGTACGGGGACAGCAAAGATCTAGCACAGATACGCAGTATTTT. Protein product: CAWSVRGQQRSSTDTQYF. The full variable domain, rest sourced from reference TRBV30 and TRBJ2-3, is SQTIHQWPATLVQPVGSPLSLECTVEGTSNPNLYWYRQAAGRGLQLLFYSVGIGQISSEVPQNLSASRPQDRQFILSSKKLLLSDSGFYLCAWSVRGQQRSSTDTQYFGPGTRLTVL.